The rows below give T cell receptor beta chains drawn from one sample of a study of OX40 agonist ivuxolimab in advanced cancers. Sequencing was performed with immunoSEQ multiplex PCR; in TCRdb, only in-frame clones are kept and a portion is missing. Of about 100,000 clones listed, approximately 87% are singletons. This sample comprised CD4+ or CD8+ T cells sorted from blood, obtained in a trial of the OX40 agonist ivuxolimab. Receptors originate from an adult with an advanced solid tumor such as melanoma, head and neck, liver or kidney cancer. CDR3s include the opening cysteine and the closing phenylalanine or tryptophan. The D gene is left open where the match is weak. Clone size is not always given. Where it is, it says once, few, many or a class for expanded clones.

CDR3,DNA,D,size,V,J
CASSPGTGTKETQYF,TGTGCCAGCTCACCGGGAACCGGGACAAAGGAGACCCAGTACTTC,NA,NA,TRBV18,TRBJ2-5
CASSLEVDGNTIYF,TGCGCCAGCAGCCTGGAGGTCGACGGAAACACCATATATTTT,NA,NA,TRBV5-1,TRBJ1-3
CASSLSPAGSEAFF,TGTGCCAGCAGCTTATCCCCCGCGGGTTCTGAAGCTTTCTTT,NA,NA,TRBV11-2,TRBJ1-1
CASTRHTGELFF,TGTGCCAGCACCCGACACACCGGGGAGCTGTTTTTT,NA,NA,TRBV7-9,TRBJ2-2
CASTSGGTGGQNTEAFF,TGTGCCAGTACCTCAGGGGGGACAGGGGGCCAAAACACTGAAGCTTTCTTT,TRBD1,NA,TRBV19,TRBJ1-1
CASSSGLATDTQYF,TGTGCCAGCAGCTCAGGCCTAGCAACAGATACGCAGTATTTT,NA,NA,TRBV7-3,TRBJ2-3
CASRPRDGAYTDTQYF,TGTGCCAGCAGGCCCCGGGACGGGGCCTACACAGATACGCAGTATTTT,NA,once,TRBV7-6,TRBJ2-3
CASSTGFNEQYF,TGTGCCAGTAGTACAGGGTTCAACGAGCAGTACTTC,NA,NA,TRBV19,TRBJ2-7
CASGFFDRVAYGYTF,TGTGCTAGTGGTTTTTTCGACAGGGTGGCCTATGGCTACACCTTC,TRBD1,NA,TRBV12-5,TRBJ1-2
CASRSGTGVYGYTF,TGTGCCAGCAGGTCCGGGACAGGGGTCTATGGCTACACCTTC,TRBD1,NA,TRBV6-5,TRBJ1-2
CASSLASNGEVYF,TGTGCCAGCAGCTTAGCGTCGAACGGGGAGGTGTACTTC,NA,NA,TRBV7-6,TRBJ2-7
CASSPAWGGLSYEQYF,TGTGCCAGCAGCCCCGCCTGGGGAGGTCTCTCCTACGAGCAGTACTTC,NA,NA,TRBV7-9,TRBJ2-7
CASSLVGQTNYGYTF,TGCGCCAGCAGCTTGGTGGGACAGACTAACTATGGCTACACCTTC,TRBD1,NA,TRBV5-1,TRBJ1-2
CASSQEPGHSGNTIYF,TGCGCCAGCAGCCAAGAACCAGGGCACTCTGGAAACACCATATATTTT,NA,NA,TRBV4-3,TRBJ1-3
CASSLVGQGAYEQYF,TGTGCCAGCAGCTTAGTGGGACAGGGGGCTTATGAGCAGTACTTC,TRBD1,NA,TRBV7-2,TRBJ2-7
CASRQTGAEGQYF,TGTGCCAGCAGACAAACCGGGGCCGAAGGGCAGTACTTC,NA,NA,TRBV5-5,TRBJ2-7
CAWSPTGVLTDTQYF,TGTGCCTGGAGTCCAACAGGGGTACTCACAGATACGCAGTATTTT,TRBD1,NA,TRBV30,TRBJ2-3
CASSQQGALPQETQYF,TGTGCCAGCAGCCAACAGGGGGCGTTACCCCAAGAGACCCAGTACTTC,TRBD1,NA,TRBV14,TRBJ2-5
CASTMGQGSSEQYF,TGTGCCAGTACCATGGGGCAGGGATCAAGTGAGCAGTACTTC,NA,NA,TRBV19,TRBJ2-7
CASTGTSGIWEQFF,TGTGCCAGCACCGGGACTAGCGGGATATGGGAGCAGTTCTTC,TRBD2,NA,TRBV2,TRBJ2-1
CASNTQGTSIAFF,TGTGCCAGCAATACACAGGGGACGTCGATCGCTTTCTTT,TRBD1,once,TRBV6-6,TRBJ1-1
CASSEGTGLSPLHF,TGTGCCAGCAGTGAAGGGACAGGACTTTCACCCCTCCACTTT,TRBD1,NA,TRBV6-1,TRBJ1-6
CASSAQGWGNTEAFF,TGTGCCAGCAGCGCACAGGGTTGGGGGAACACTGAAGCTTTCTTT,NA,NA,TRBV2,TRBJ1-1
CAIRADGGGAMVDTQYF,TGTGCCATCAGAGCGGATGGCGGGGGGGCCATGGTAGATACGCAGTATTTT,TRBD2,NA,TRBV10-3,TRBJ2-3
CASSSSSYEQYF,TGCGCCAGCAGCTCCAGCTCCTACGAGCAGTACTTC,NA,NA,TRBV5-1,TRBJ2-7
CASSILRQGGYEQYF,TGTGCCAGTAGTATTTTGAGACAGGGGGGCTACGAGCAGTACTTC,TRBD1,NA,TRBV19,TRBJ2-7
CASSLGADPAYGYTF,TGTGCCAGCAGCTTAGGGGCGGACCCAGCCTATGGCTACACCTTC,NA,few,TRBV11-2,TRBJ1-2
CAWSDRGLSGNTIYF,TGTGCCTGGAGCGACAGGGGACTCTCTGGAAACACCATATATTTT,TRBD1,NA,TRBV30,TRBJ1-3
CASSPGTSNRYEQYF,TGTGCCAGCTCCCCCGGGACTAGCAATAGGTACGAGCAGTACTTC,TRBD2,NA,TRBV18,TRBJ2-7
CASSQGTVGETQYF,TGCGCCAGCAGCCAAGGGACAGTAGGGGAGACCCAGTACTTC,NA,few,TRBV4-1,TRBJ2-5
CSAGDSGNTIYF,TGCAGCGCGGGGGACTCTGGAAACACCATATATTTT,NA,once,TRBV29-1,TRBJ1-3
CASSQGLGTGDDTQYF,TGCGCCAGCAGCCAAGGATTGGGGACAGGGGATGATACGCAGTATTTT,TRBD1,NA,TRBV4-1,TRBJ2-3
CASSLGTGELFF,TGTGCCAGCAGCTTAGGGACCGGGGAGCTGTTTTTT,NA,NA,TRBV7-3,TRBJ2-2
CSAISETQYF,TGCAGTGCCATATCGGAAACGCAGTATTTT,NA,NA,TRBV20-1,TRBJ2-3
CASSTLDEQFF,TGTGCCAGTAGTACCCTGGATGAGCAGTTCTTC,NA,NA,TRBV19,TRBJ2-1
CASSLGPGTGGGGQYF,TGCGCCAGCAGCTTAGGTCCCGGGACAGGGGGCGGTGGGCAGTACTTC,TRBD1,NA,TRBV5-1,TRBJ2-7
CSVARSETQYF,TGCAGCGTTGCCAGATCGGAGACCCAGTACTTC,NA,NA,TRBV29-1,TRBJ2-5
CASSPHTGQGGNTIYF,TGTGCCAGCAGTCCACACACAGGGCAAGGAGGAAACACCATATATTTT,NA,NA,TRBV6-6,TRBJ1-3
CASSRDRGTEQFF,TGTGCCAGCAGCAGGGACAGGGGAACAGAGCAGTTCTTC,TRBD1,NA,TRBV7-2,TRBJ2-1
CASSLLAGDTYEQYF,TGTGCCAGCAGCTTACTAGCGGGGGACACCTACGAGCAGTACTTC,TRBD2,NA,TRBV7-2,TRBJ2-7
CASSQEPGLAGGMNTGELFF,TGCGCCAGCAGCCAAGAGCCGGGACTAGCGGGGGGAATGAACACCGGGGAGCTGTTTTTT,TRBD2,once,TRBV4-1,TRBJ2-2
CASSPYSTGGNTEAFF,TGTGCCAGCTCACCTTATAGTACAGGGGGCAACACTGAAGCTTTCTTT,TRBD1,NA,TRBV18,TRBJ1-1
CVRSQRGPGSYEQYF,TGTGTCAGAAGCCAAAGGGGGCCTGGGTCCTACGAGCAGTACTTC,NA,NA,TRBV7-5,TRBJ2-7
CAWSVLRGQSEQYF,TGTGCCTGGAGTGTACTAAGGGGGCAGAGCGAGCAGTACTTC,TRBD1,NA,TRBV30,TRBJ2-7
CASSEPFGTQYF,TGTGCCAGCAGCGAGCCCTTCGGTACGCAGTATTTT,NA,NA,TRBV5-4,TRBJ2-3
CASSYRGDSYEQYF,TGTGCCAGCAGTTACAGGGGTGACTCCTACGAGCAGTACTTC,NA,once,TRBV6-6,TRBJ2-7
CSRVVGNIQYF,TGCAGTAGGGTCGTCGGAAACATTCAGTACTTC,NA,NA,TRBV29-1,TRBJ2-4
CASSYDSGYSNQPQHF,TGTGCCAGCAGTTACGACAGCGGATATAGCAATCAGCCCCAGCATTTT,NA,few,TRBV6-6,TRBJ1-5
CASSLGNTAGGGADEQYF,TGTGCCAGCAGCTTGGGCAATACGGCAGGTGGGGGTGCGGACGAGCAGTACTTC,NA,NA,TRBV5-6,TRBJ2-7
CSAFTNNEQFF,TGCAGTGCTTTCACTAACAATGAGCAGTTCTTC,NA,NA,TRBV20-1,TRBJ2-1
CASSLGGRGTDTQYF,TGTGCCAGCAGCTTAGGGGGCAGGGGCACAGATACGCAGTATTTT,NA,NA,TRBV11-3,TRBJ2-3